This entry lists 5 T cell receptor beta chains sequenced from one sample in a study of T cells in Graves' hyperthyroidism and ophthalmopathy. From RNA transcripts, TCR beta CDR3 regions were amplified. A first-round RT-PCR of the TCR CDR3 used the HTBI primer set. TCRdb itself ran the multiplex PCR reads through MiXCR, one entry per CDR3 protein. The sample shows some 490,000 distinct CDR3 sequences, approximately 16% of them seen only once. The sample comprised blood. The receptors were sampled from a young woman with Graves' ophthalmopathy.

This clonotype was seen ten or more times. The chain employs TRBV28 and TRBJ2-1; 15 bases are a match to TRBD2. The V gene end was trimmed by 6 bases and the J gene end by 7 bases; junction bases not matched to a gene: 22. This CDR3 is 21 amino acids long. Germline V gene lookup returns CDR1 MDHEN and CDR2 SYDVKM. CDR3 protein: CASRPPGGRGLAGGDTNEQFF. In DNA form, the CDR3 reads TGTGCCAGCAGGCCTCCTGGAGGCCGTGGACTAGCGGGAGGGGACACAAATGAGCAGTTCTTC.

Only one count was recorded for this clonotype. The chain joins TRBV9 to TRBJ2-7; TRBD1 is a possible D gene (6 bases). The length of the CDR3 is 14 residues. Trimming removed 2 bases at V and 2 bases at J, with 11 bases between. Germline CDR1 and CDR2: SGDLS and YYNGEE. CDR3: CASSVTGITYEQYF. DNA of the CDR3: TGTGCCAGCAGCGTTACAGGGATCACCTACGAGCAGTACTTC.

This clonotype has ten or more counts. The genes are TRBV5-6 and TRBJ1-5; 9 bases are a match to TRBD1. CDR3 length equals 15 residues. Germline CDR1 and CDR2: SGHDT and YYEEEE. V lost 4 bases, J lost 2 bases, and 4 bases stayed unmatched. The CDR3 is CASSPWTGGNQPQHF. The CDR3 coding sequence is TGTGCCAGCAGCCCGTGGACAGGGGGCAATCAGCCCCAGCATTTT.

This clonotype came up many times. This sequence joins TRBV20-1 and TRBJ2-7, with a tentative D call TRBD2 (5 bases). The CDR3 runs 12 residues. The V end was cut by 2 bases, the J end by 6 bases, with 11 bases between. From germline, CDR1 is DFQATT and CDR2 SNEGSKA (reference sequence). In nucleotides, the CDR3 is TGCAGTGCTAGAACCCTAGCCTTCGAGCAGTACTTC. This encodes CSARTLAFEQYF.

This clonotype was recorded once. This chain uses TRBV11-2 with TRBJ2-2; D tentatively fits TRBD1 or TRBD2 (7 bases each). CDR3 length: 17 amino acids. Trimming took off 2 bases at V and 4 bases at J, with 17 bases between the two ends. The germline V gene has CDR1 SGHAT and CDR2 FQNNGV. Here the CDR3 reads CASSLWGGTATTGELFF. The CDR3 coding sequence is TGTGCCAGCAGCTTATGGGGGGGGACAGCAACCACCGGGGAGCTGTTTTTT.